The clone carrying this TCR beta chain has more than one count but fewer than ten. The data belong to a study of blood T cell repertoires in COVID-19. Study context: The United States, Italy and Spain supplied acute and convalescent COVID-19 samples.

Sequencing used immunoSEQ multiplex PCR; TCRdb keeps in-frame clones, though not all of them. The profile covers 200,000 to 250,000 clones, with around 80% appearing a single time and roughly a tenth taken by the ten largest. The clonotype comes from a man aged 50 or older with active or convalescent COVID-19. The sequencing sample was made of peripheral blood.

CDR3 sequence (DNA): TGTGCCAGTCAGGGACAGGGACGGACCGGGGAGCTGTTTTTT. As protein: CASQGQGRTGELFF. The chain recombines TRBV6-6 with TRBJ2-2; 9 bases align to TRBD1. This CDR3 spans 14 amino acids. Germline V gene sequence: CDR1 MNHNY, CDR2 SVGAGI (reference sequence). After removal of 9 bases from V and 5 bases from J, the junction contained 7 bases not matched to a gene.